A selection of T cell receptor beta chains follows, all from one sample in a study of T cell responses to AZD1222 COVID-19 vaccine. The assay was immunoSEQ multiplex PCR, and TCRdb's table has in-frame clones only and misses some. The sample records roughly 190,000 clones, roughly nine tenths being singletons. Sample: peripheral blood, taken 28 days after the second AZD1222 dose. The receptor source for this set is an adult who received the AZD1222 COVID-19 vaccine. CDR3s include the opening cysteine and the closing phenylalanine or tryptophan.

J | V | CDR3
TRBJ2-5 | TRBV10-3 | CAISESMAQADHF
TRBJ1-3 | TRBV3-1/TRBV3-2 | CASSQGIQGHEYF
TRBJ2-1 | TRBV5-1 | CASKLATYNEQFF
TRBJ1-1 | TRBV12-3/TRBV12-4 | CASRPRGGTEAFF
TRBJ1-2 | TRBV11-2 | CASSLAGKLTYGYTF
TRBJ1-2 | TRBV6-5 | CAAKGGNYGYTF
TRBJ2-1 | TRBV7-9 | CASLGGFYNEQFF
TRBJ2-1 | TRBV7-3 | CASSFGGAYNEQFF
TRBJ1-1 | TRBV6-5 | CASSYGRRNTEAFF
TRBJ2-3 | TRBV7-2 | CASSLREQRLGTDTQYF
TRBJ1-3 | TRBV11-3 | CASSLVAAGNTIYF
TRBJ1-6 | TRBV5-4 | CASSLTGDFNSPLHF
TRBJ2-1 | TRBV14 | CASSRWGLAKGNEQFF
TRBJ1-2 | TRBV7-2 | CASSFDRFYGYTF
TRBJ1-5 | TRBV18 | CASSTSADSNQPQHF
TRBJ1-5 | TRBV7-2 | CASSLQSGPNQPQHF
TRBJ2-3 | TRBV24-1 | CATSDSLGTQYF
TRBJ2-5 | TRBV19 | CARASSGTQYF
TRBJ2-7 | TRBV15 | CATSGRASYEQYF
TRBJ1-2 | TRBV28 | CASREPGGMEYGYTF
TRBJ1-2 | TRBV6-5 | CASSYSQGIGYTF
TRBJ2-1 | TRBV21-1 | CASSKELGGQYNEQFF
TRBJ2-1 | TRBV28 | CASSLAGGPANEQFF
TRBJ2-5 | TRBV19 | CASSSSGGQETQYF
TRBJ1-2 | TRBV30 | CAWSVQGAGDGYTF
TRBJ2-7 | TRBV15 | CATSAVFVSYEQYF
TRBJ2-7 | TRBV13 | CASSFNGGPTYEQYF
TRBJ2-2 | TRBV10-3 | CAIRAQPNTGELFF
TRBJ2-5 | TRBV5-5 | CASSLAARETQYF
TRBJ2-7 | TRBV4-1 | CASSQLQQARSGRGEQYF
TRBJ2-1 | TRBV9 | CASSVSGRAVEQFF
TRBJ2-3 | TRBV4-1 | CASSQAGTDTQYF
TRBJ2-7 | TRBV4-3 | CASSQDRGQGSYEQYF
TRBJ2-3 | TRBV7-2 | CASIHSGEDTQYF
TRBJ2-7 | TRBV19 | CASSEAGASYEQYF
TRBJ2-2 | TRBV3-1/TRBV3-2 | CASSQEAIDGGGPSGELFF
TRBJ2-7 | TRBV6-5 | CASSYTLAGGPYEQYF
TRBJ1-1 | TRBV18 | CASSLFGNTEAFF
TRBJ1-5 | TRBV28 | CASSFFKGGGQPQHF
TRBJ1-6 | TRBV7-8 | CASSFLGDSPLHF
TRBJ1-1 | TRBV2 | CASSEVSRNTEAFF
TRBJ2-5 | TRBV3-1/TRBV3-2 | CASSQAGGKETQYF
TRBJ2-2 | TRBV7-8 | CASSLDPGTGRTGELFF
TRBJ2-5 | TRBV5-1 | CASSLAGGGQETQYF
TRBJ2-1 | TRBV4-3 | CASSQNPSSYNEQFF
TRBJ1-2 | TRBV5-3 | CARSAEGEEDYGYTF
TRBJ2-3 | TRBV2 | CASRGRGGVPDTQYF
TRBJ1-2 | TRBV24-1 | CATSDFRQGVYGYTF
TRBJ1-2 | TRBV10-3 | CAISEGNGYTF
TRBJ1-1 | TRBV3-1/TRBV3-2 | CASSQVSGLSEAFF
TRBJ2-7 | TRBV11-3 | CASSLRSGRDEQYF
TRBJ2-7 | TRBV29-1 | CSVRLADDYEQYF
TRBJ2-5 | TRBV4-1 | CASSPEPQRETQYF
TRBJ1-6 | TRBV9 | CASRGDGNSPLHF